Detailed here is one T cell receptor (beta chain). The entry originates in a study of blood T cell repertoires in COVID-19. Overall study: The United States, Italy and Spain provided the acute and convalescent COVID-19 samples. T cells, B-cell-depleted T cells, or PBMCs supplied cDNA or gDNA.

Authors' processing steps: Reference gene primer amplification yielded estimated nucleated cell counts. The method was immunoSEQ multiplex PCR; TCRdb's version includes in-frame clones alone and lacks a portion of them. Clone size and the V and J calls come from that table; the DNA yielded D and trimming. The data hold about 190,000 clones, with around 80% observed a single time. CDR1 is SQVTM and CDR2 is ANQGSEA in the germline V gene. V lost 3 bases and J lost 0, with 10 bases in between. The CDR3 covers 14 residues. The receptor was derived from a middle-aged man who had recovered from COVID-19. The V call is TRBV29-1, the J call TRBJ2-3, with D possibly being TRBD2 (6 bases). Input material: peripheral blood. CDR3: CSVDASASTDTQYF. The CDR3 DNA is TGCAGCGTTGACGCTAGCGCTAGCACAGATACGCAGTATTTT.